The present T cell receptor (beta chain) was sequenced within a study of OX40 agonist ivuxolimab in advanced cancers. Whole-study context: The mean age was approximately 60 years, ranging from about 20 to 79, with less than 90% of participants male.

Broader study findings: Researchers did not establish what antigens the expanded peripheral T cells target. There were also nonresponders showing low normalized T-cell clonal expansion.

The table came from immunoSEQ multiplex PCR; TCRdb's copy has only in-frame clones and leaves some out. The table has more than 40,000 clones, about 78% seen once; the top ten hold around 2%. Remarks on this clone: What it recognizes is unknown. One end of the junction varies from germline; a read error may be responsible.

The germline V gene encodes CDR1 SEHNR and CDR2 FQNEAQ (reference sequence). The CDR3 sequence is 14 residues long. Material: CD4+ or CD8+ T cells sorted from blood, obtained in a trial of the OX40 agonist ivuxolimab. The chain links TRBV7-9 to TRBJ2-3; either TRBD1 or TRBD2 may fit D (5 bases each). The receptor's source is an adult with an advanced solid tumor such as melanoma, head and neck, liver or kidney cancer. CDR3 in amino acids: CASRLEGTTDTQYF. Here the CDR3 DNA reads TGTGCCAGCAGGTTAGAGGGGACCACAGATACGCAGTATTTT.